This T cell receptor beta chain was sequenced in a study of regulatory T cells in long-lasting Graves disease (dated by TCRdb to 2020 to 2023). Regarding the study in general: Newly diagnosed Graves' disease patients had taken antithyroid drugs for less than 3 months. Patients with persistent Graves' disease were compared with patients with newly diagnosed Graves' disease using TCR sequencing and RNA sequencing of peripheral blood. The study was conducted in China and was registered as a clinical trial. A total of 33 samples were covered by TCR sequencing, comprising 13 persistent and around 20 newly diagnosed Graves' disease patients. Overall study outcomes, separate from this receptor: Only peripheral blood was studied, because thyroid tissue, the primary lesion, was inaccessible. The authors acknowledged the small sample size as a limitation that may reduce accuracy. Persistent Graves' disease patients showed lower TCR Shannon entropy and fewer highly expanded clones than newly diagnosed patients, suggesting clonal expansion. Patients with persistent disease shared more public clonotypes (approximately 2,500) than newly diagnosed patients did (approximately 970). Persistent disease showed preferential use of TRBV28, TRBJ1-2 and TRBJ2-5, whereas newly diagnosed disease favored TRBV20-1 and TRBJ2-1. Sequencing and analysis were restricted to the TCR beta chain.

Explained via the paper, the time point label denotes: newly diagnosed GD, antithyroid drugs for less than 3 months. For both TCR sequencing and RNA sequencing, RNA was extracted from PBMCs in TRIzol. Graves' disease was diagnosed according to American Thyroid Association guidelines. The patients came from an endocrinology department in Xi'an, China. Each patient gave approximately 10 milliliters of peripheral blood, collected in an EDTA anticoagulant tube. Ficoll Paque Plus density gradient separation was used to isolate PBMCs, and no further T cell sorting was performed. An Agilent 2100 Bioanalyzer and agarose gel were used to assess RNA quality, and a NanoDrop 2000 was used to measure RNA concentration. Trimming at the junction amounts to 7 bases on V and 4 bases on J, and the germline ends lie 8 bases apart. CDR3 length: 12 amino acids, cysteine to phenylalanine. Only the CDR3 part of the read is kept: 36 bases, read in frame from the first base. Taken from the germline V gene, the CDR1 and CDR2 loops are SNHLY and FYNNEI.

Preparation of the library involved multiplex PCR. This sample was sequenced with an Illumina HiSeq 4000. CDR3 regions were amplified by Arm-PCR with iRepertoire HTBI primers to construct TCR beta libraries. Before sequencing, the PCR products went through gel purification. As for the authors' bioinformatics: Gene usage analysis of CDR3 amino acid clonotypes relied on the roughly 60 TRBV and 14 TRBJ segments identified across samples. COPE and FqMerger were used to merge the filtered high-quality paired reads into contigs. Contigs were aligned with BLAST to IMGT TRBV, TRBD and TRBJ reference genes, and CDR3 was defined per IMGT. Highly expanded clones were defined as clonotypes with a frequency above 0.1%. Shannon entropy served as the measure of repertoire diversity, while the Gini coefficient captured V-J evenness. Clonotypes shared by more than one individual were considered public. The raw public reads went through TCRdb reprocessing: fastp at Q25, MiXCR clone calling, in-frame beta chains kept. Duplicate CDR3 protein sequences are folded into a single record with the most common DNA and genes. The V and J calls were not made by the authors but by TCRdb's processing. The sample records a few hundred thousand distinct CDR3 sequences, roughly 17% of which are singletons. The top ten clonotypes cover 20% of the sample.

This clonotype showed up just a few times. The antigen it recognizes is unknown. No clone much larger than this one lies a single base away; base qualities are absent. In addition, the sample was reused for a study of T cells in Graves' hyperthyroidism and ophthalmopathy. As the second study states: Stable Graves' hyperthyroidism was defined as no progression to ophthalmopathy during 18 months of follow-up. Hyperthyroidism patients were newly diagnosed, with disease duration under 2 months, and aged 18 to 65 years. Patients with uncontrolled infections, other autoimmune diseases, pregnancy or lactation were excluded. Diagnoses were established on the basis of clinical symptoms, serum thyroxine and TRAb, thyroid ultrasound, and orbital computed tomography. A first-round RT-PCR of the TCR CDR3 used the HTBI primer set with the Qiagen OneStep RT-PCR kit. Most expanded thyroid clonotypes (frequency above 0.001) were also detected in blood, suggesting blood repertoires may reflect thyroid immune responses. In cross-validation, a model built on a 13 V-J signature told ophthalmopathy apart from stable hyperthyroidism with 87.88% sensitivity and 81% to 82% specificity, and in testing the same model reached 80%/75%. In validation, the model predicted progression to ophthalmopathy a median of about 6.5 months before onset, with approximately 70% sensitivity and around 76% specificity. TCR V-J signatures able to tell the groups apart were searched for in a discovery cohort of more than 90 patients, of whom fewer than 45 had Graves' ophthalmopathy and under 65 had stable Graves' hyperthyroidism. An independent validation cohort of under 20 hyperthyroidism patients and approximately 16 patients who later progressed to ophthalmopathy tested prospective prediction of ophthalmopathy. The 100 discovery patients were randomly split 7:3 into training and test sets. The study also compared thyroid tissue and blood T-cell repertoires from five or six Graves' hyperthyroidism patients. Following sampling, methimazole starting at 30 mg daily was given to hyperthyroidism patients, and high-dose intravenous methylprednisolone was given to ophthalmopathy patients. Libraries were constructed in a second round of multiplex PCR, after which size selection and purification were performed. Paired-end sequencing of the libraries was performed with 100 bp reads on an Illumina HiSeq2000. SOAPnuke was used to process the raw data, with reads discarded if the reads contained adapters or uncalled bases, had a mean Phred below 15, or lacked an exact constant-primer or identifier match. COPE v1.2.5 was used to merge high-quality paired reads, and clonotypes were defined as unique nucleotide sequences. Clonotypes were aligned to IMGT TRBV, TRBD and TRBJ reference segments using MiTCR v1.1. Analysis was restricted to V-J combinations with a frequency above 0.0001, which covered roughly 99% of repertoires. The TCS score was defined as the ratio of F50 (clonal expansion) to E x V (chaos), calculated using BLOSUM62-based TCRdist between CDR3 peptides within each V-J. Welch's t-statistics and random forest reduced 450 to 600 V-J features to 10 to 15, which were used in a naive Bayes classifier (R e1071). Sample size was not statistically predetermined, and investigators were not blinded to group allocation. TCR Vbeta CDR3 sequencing of fewer than 150 peripheral blood samples (about 45 ophthalmopathy, some 75 hyperthyroidism and roughly 17 progressor patients) is reported in the paper.

This receptor chain uses TRBV2 and TRBJ1-5; the D gene cannot be named for sure. The sequence derives from a woman aged 18-35 years with Graves disease. Donor details come from another sample of the same person, matched by shared clones. The sequencing here drew on peripheral blood mononuclear cells (PBMCs), taken at new diagnosis, from a patient treated with antithyroid drugs. The base sequence is TGTGCCAGCAATTGGGGAAATCAGCCCCAGCATTTT. The translation is CASNWGNQPQHF.